This TCR beta chain was identified during a study of T cell responses to AZD1222 COVID-19 vaccine. For this clone: Antigen: not known.

Looked up from germline, CDR1 is LGHDT and CDR2 is YNNKEL (reference sequence). After removal of 2 bases from V and 6 bases from J, the junction contained 8 bases not matched to a gene. The CDR3 loop spans 15 amino acids. Whole-study findings and limits: CD4 TCRs linked to vaccination spanned spike, dominating at 160-218 and 743-854. Baseline seropositives among AZD1222 recipients totaled only five or six. Clonal diversity may have been underestimated, and the donors were mostly white British, with more females than males.

Produced via immunoSEQ multiplex PCR; TCRdb's table is partial and in-frame only. The sample shows 140,000 or so clones, approximately 86% of them seen only once. The sequences come from peripheral blood, collected on day 0 of AZD1222 vaccination. This clonotype originated in an adult in good health. V and J are TRBV3-1 (or the pseudogene TRBV3-2) and TRBJ2-7, with 9 positions matching TRBD2. The CDR3 loop reads CASSQRASGTFEQYF. The DNA of the CDR3 is TGTGCCAGCAGCCAACGGGCTAGCGGGACTTTCGAGCAGTACTTC.